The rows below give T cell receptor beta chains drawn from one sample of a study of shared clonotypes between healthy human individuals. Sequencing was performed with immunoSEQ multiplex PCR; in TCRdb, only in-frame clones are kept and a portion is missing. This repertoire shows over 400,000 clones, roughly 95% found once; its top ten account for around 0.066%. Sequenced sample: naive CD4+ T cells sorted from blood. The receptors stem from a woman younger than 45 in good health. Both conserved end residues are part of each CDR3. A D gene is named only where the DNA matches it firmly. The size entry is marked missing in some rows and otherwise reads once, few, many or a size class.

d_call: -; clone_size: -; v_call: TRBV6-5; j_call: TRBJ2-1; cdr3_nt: TGTGCCAGCAGTCGACAGGGTGGGGGGCAATATGAGCAGTTCTTC; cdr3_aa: CASSRQGGGQYEQFF
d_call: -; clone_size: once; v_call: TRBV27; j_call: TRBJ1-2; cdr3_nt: TGTGCCACCAGCCCAGCCCTCAACTATGGCTACACCTTC; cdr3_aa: CATSPALNYGYTF
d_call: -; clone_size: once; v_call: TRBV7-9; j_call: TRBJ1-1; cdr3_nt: TGTGCCAGCAGCTTACGGGGCCCGGGGATGACTTTCTTT; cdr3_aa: CASSLRGPGMTFF
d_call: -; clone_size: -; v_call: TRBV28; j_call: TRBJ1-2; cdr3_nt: TGTGCCAGCAGTTTCGGATCTTTCTATGGCTACACCTTC; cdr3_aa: CASSFGSFYGYTF
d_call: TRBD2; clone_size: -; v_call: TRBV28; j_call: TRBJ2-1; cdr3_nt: TGTGCCAGCAGTTTGGGAGGGTCAGGAAACAATGAGCAGTTCTTC; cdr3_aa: CASSLGGSGNNEQFF
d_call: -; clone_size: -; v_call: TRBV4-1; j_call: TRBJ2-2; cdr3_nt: TGCGCCAGCAGCCACCCCACCTCCGGGACATCGAACACCGGGGAGCTGTTTTTT; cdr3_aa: CASSHPTSGTSNTGELFF
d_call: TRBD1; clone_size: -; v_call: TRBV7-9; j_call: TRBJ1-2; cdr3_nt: TGTGCCAGCAGCTTAACAGGGGTCTTCTATGGCTACACCTTC; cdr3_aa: CASSLTGVFYGYTF
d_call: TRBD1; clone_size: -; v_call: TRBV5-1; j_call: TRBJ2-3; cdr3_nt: TGCGCCAGCAGCTTGGAGTTGTTGGGACAGGGCACAGATACGCAGTATTTT; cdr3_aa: CASSLELLGQGTDTQYF
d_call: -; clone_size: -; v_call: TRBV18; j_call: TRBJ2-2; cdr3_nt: TGTGCCAGCTCACCACCGTCCAGGGGGGCCGGGGAGCTGTTTTTT; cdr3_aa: CASSPPSRGAGELFF
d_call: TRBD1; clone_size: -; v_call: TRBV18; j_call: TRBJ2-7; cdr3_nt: TGTGCCAGCTCACCTCGGACAGGGGTATACGAGCAGTACTTC; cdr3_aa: CASSPRTGVYEQYF
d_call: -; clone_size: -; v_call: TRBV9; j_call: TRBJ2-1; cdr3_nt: TGTGCCAGCAGCGTAGACGTACGGGCGAAGGGGGAGCAGTTCTTC; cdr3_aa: CASSVDVRAKGEQFF
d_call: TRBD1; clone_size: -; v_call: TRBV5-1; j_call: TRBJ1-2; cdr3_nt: TGCGCCAGCAGCAGGGGACAGAATAACTATGGCTACACCTTC; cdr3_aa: CASSRGQNNYGYTF
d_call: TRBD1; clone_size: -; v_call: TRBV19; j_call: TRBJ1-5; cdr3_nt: TGTGCCAGTAGTAGTACCGGGACAGGACGAAGCCCTAACCAGCCCCAGCATTTT; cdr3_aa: CASSSTGTGRSPNQPQHF
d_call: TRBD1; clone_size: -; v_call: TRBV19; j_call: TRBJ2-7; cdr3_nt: TGTGCCAGTAGGGCCGGGACAGGGATCTACGAGCAGTACTTC; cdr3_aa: CASRAGTGIYEQYF
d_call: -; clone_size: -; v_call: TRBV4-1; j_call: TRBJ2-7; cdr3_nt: TGCGCCAGCAGCCAAGATTTTTTGAGCGAACATGACGAGCAGTACTTC; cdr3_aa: CASSQDFLSEHDEQYF
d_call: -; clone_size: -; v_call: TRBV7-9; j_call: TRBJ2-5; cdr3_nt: TGTGCCAGCAGCTTCTCTGAGAAAGAGACCCAGTACTTC; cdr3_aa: CASSFSEKETQYF
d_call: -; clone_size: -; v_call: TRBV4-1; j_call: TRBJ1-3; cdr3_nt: TGCGCCAGCAGCCAAGAAAGCTCCACAGGGTTTGGAAACACCATATATTTT; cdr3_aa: CASSQESSTGFGNTIYF
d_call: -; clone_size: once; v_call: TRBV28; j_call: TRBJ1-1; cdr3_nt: TGTGCCAGCAGTTATGACAGGAACACTGAAGCTTTCTTT; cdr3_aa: CASSYDRNTEAFF
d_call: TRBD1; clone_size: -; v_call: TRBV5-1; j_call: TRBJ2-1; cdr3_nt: TGCGCCAGCAGCCCCGGGACAGATTCCTACAATGAGCAGTTCTTC; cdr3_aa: CASSPGTDSYNEQFF
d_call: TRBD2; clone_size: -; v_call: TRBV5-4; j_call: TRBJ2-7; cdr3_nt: TGTGCCAGCAGCTCACCGGGACTAGCAATTTACGAGCAGTACTTC; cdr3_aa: CASSSPGLAIYEQYF
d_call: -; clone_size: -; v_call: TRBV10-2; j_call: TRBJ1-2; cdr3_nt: TGCGCCAGCAGTGAGGGGTATCTTCAGGGGCTCGGTGGCTACACCTTC; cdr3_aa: CASSEGYLQGLGGYTF
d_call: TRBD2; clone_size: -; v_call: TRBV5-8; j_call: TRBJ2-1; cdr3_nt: TGTGCCAGCAGCTCAGGACTAGCGGGAGCGATTGAGCAGTTCTTC; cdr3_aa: CASSSGLAGAIEQFF
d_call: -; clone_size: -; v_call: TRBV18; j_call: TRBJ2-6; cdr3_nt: TGTGCCAGCTCACCACTTAAAGTAATTGGGGCCAACGTCCTGACTTTC; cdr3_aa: CASSPLKVIGANVLTF
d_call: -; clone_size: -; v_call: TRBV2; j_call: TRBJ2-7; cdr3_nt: TGTGCCAGCAGTGAAAGATTACTGGCCTACGAGCAGTACTTC; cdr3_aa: CASSERLLAYEQYF
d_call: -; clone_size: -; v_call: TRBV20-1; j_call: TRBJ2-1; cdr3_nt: TGCAGTGCCAACCTTTGGAGTGAGCAGTTCTTC; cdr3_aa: CSANLWSEQFF
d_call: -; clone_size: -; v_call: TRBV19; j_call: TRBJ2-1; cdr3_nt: TGTGCCAGTAGTCTTTCGGACTTGCGCGGGGTTGAGCAGTTCTTC; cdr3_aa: CASSLSDLRGVEQFF
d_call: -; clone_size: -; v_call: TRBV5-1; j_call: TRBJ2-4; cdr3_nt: TGCGCCAGCAGCCCCGCCCCCAGGGGGGACGCGGGAAACATTCAGTACTTC; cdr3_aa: CASSPAPRGDAGNIQYF
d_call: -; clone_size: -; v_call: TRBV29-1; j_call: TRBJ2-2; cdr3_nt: TGCAGCGGGAGAACAGGGTTTGACACCGGGGAGCTGTTTTTT; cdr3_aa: CSGRTGFDTGELFF
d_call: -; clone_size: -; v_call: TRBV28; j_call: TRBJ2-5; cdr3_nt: TGTGCCAGCATTCCGACCCCTAGTTTGGGGGGGACCCAGTACTTC; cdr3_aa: CASIPTPSLGGTQYF
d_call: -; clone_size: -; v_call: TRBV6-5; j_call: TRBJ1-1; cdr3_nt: TGTGCCAGCAGTTACTCGATTGGGGTGGGCACTGAAGCTTTCTTT; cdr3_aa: CASSYSIGVGTEAFF
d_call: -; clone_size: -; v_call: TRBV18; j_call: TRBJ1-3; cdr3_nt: TGTGCCAGCTCACCGGTCCGGGGGGCTGGAAACACCATATATTTT; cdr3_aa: CASSPVRGAGNTIYF
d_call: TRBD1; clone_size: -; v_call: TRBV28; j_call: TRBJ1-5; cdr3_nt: TGTGCCAGCAGCCTACGGACAGGGGTGAGTAATCAGCCCCAGCATTTT; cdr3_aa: CASSLRTGVSNQPQHF
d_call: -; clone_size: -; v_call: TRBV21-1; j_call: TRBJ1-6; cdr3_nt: TGTGCCAGCAGCGGTCAGGGCGTAACCTATAATTCACCCCTCCACTTT; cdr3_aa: CASSGQGVTYNSPLHF
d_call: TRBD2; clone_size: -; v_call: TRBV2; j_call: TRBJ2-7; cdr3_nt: TGTGCCAGCAGTGGAGGGTTGGCGGGAGGTTGGTACGAGCAGTACTTC; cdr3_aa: CASSGGLAGGWYEQYF
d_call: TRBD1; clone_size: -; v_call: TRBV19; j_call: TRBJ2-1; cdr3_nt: TGTGCCAGTAGGGGACAGGGGGCTTCGAATGAGCAGTTCTTC; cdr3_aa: CASRGQGASNEQFF
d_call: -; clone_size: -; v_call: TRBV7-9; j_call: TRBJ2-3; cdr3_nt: TGTGCCAGCAGCTTAGACGGGAGTTCGACAGATACGCAGTATTTT; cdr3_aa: CASSLDGSSTDTQYF
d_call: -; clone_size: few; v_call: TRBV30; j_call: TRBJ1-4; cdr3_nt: TGTGCCTGGAGTATGGTTAGCACTAATGAAAAACTGTTTTTT; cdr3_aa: CAWSMVSTNEKLFF
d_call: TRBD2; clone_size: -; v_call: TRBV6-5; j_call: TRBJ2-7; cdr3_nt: TGTGCCAGCAGTTATCGACTAGCGGGCCACTACGAGCAGTACTTC; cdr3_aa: CASSYRLAGHYEQYF
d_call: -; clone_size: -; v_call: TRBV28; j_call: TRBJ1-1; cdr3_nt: TGTGCCAGCAGTTCTGGCGCGGAGGGGATGAACACTGAAGCTTTCTTT; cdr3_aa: CASSSGAEGMNTEAFF
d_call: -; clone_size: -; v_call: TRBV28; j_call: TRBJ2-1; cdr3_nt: TGTGCCAGCAGGGTGGACAGCCATGACAATGAGCAGTTCTTC; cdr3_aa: CASRVDSHDNEQFF
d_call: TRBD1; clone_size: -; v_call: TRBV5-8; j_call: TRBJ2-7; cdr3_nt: TGTGCCAGCAGCTTTGCTCCGGGACAGGACTACGAGCAGTACTTC; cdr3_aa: CASSFAPGQDYEQYF
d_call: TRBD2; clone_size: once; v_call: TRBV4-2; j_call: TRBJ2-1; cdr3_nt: TGTGCCAGCACGCAACTAGCGGGAGTATACAATGAGCAGTTCTTC; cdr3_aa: CASTQLAGVYNEQFF
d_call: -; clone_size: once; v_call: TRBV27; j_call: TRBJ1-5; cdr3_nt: TGTGCCAGCAGTGCCGGGGGGGCTCGACGGCAGCCCCAGCATTTT; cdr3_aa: CASSAGGARRQPQHF
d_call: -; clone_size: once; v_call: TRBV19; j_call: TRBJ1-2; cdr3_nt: TGTGCCAGTAGTGTGCGGGCGGGGTATGGCTATGGCTACACCTTC; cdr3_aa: CASSVRAGYGYGYTF
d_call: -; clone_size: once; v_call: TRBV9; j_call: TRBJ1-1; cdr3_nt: TGTGCCAGCAAAGGAGATCACACTGAAGCTTTCTTT; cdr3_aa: CASKGDHTEAFF
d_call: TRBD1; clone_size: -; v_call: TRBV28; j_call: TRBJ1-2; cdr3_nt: TGTGCCAGCAGTTTATCGGGACAGGGCGGTTGGGGCTATGGCTACACCTTC; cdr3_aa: CASSLSGQGGWGYGYTF
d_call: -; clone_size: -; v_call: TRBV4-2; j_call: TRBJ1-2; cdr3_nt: TGTGCCAGCAGCCAAGCGGAGGGGGGACAATACACCTTC; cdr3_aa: CASSQAEGGQYTF
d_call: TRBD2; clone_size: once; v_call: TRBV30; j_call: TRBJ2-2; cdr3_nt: TGTGCCTGGAGTTTCACTAGCGGGACTGCCGGGGAGCTGTTTTTT; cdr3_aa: CAWSFTSGTAGELFF
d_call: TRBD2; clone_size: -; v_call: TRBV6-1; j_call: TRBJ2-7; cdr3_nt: TGTGCCAGCAGGCATCCCCCTAGCGGGAGGTACGAGCAGTACTTC; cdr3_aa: CASRHPPSGRYEQYF
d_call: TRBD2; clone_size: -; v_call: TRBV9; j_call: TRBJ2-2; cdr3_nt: TGTGCCAGCAGCGTAGGACTAGCGGACTTCACCGGGGAGCTGTTTTTT; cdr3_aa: CASSVGLADFTGELFF
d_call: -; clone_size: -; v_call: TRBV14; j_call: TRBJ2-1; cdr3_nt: TGTGCCAGCAGCCAAACTACAGGGTTCAATGAGCAGTTCTTC; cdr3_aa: CASSQTTGFNEQFF
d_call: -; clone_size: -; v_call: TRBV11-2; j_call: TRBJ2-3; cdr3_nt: TGTGCCAGCAGCTTAGTCCCAGGGCCGAGCGCAGATACGCAGTATTTT; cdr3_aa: CASSLVPGPSADTQYF
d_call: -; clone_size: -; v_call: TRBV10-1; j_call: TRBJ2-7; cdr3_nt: TGCGCCAGCGGGGGCTACGAGCAGTACTTC; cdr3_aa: CASGGYEQYF
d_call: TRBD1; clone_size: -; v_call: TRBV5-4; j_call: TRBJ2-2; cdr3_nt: TGTGCCAGCAGCATGACAGGGGGACTCGATTTCAGGGAGCTGTTTTTT; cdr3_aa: CASSMTGGLDFRELFF
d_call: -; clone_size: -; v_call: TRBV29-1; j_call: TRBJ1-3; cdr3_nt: TGCAGCGTTCGTGGGTCTGGCGGAAACACCATATATTTT; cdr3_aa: CSVRGSGGNTIYF
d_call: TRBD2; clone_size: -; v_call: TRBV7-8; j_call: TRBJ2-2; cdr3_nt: TGTGCCAGCAGCTTAGCGCGGGGGAAAACCGGGGAGCTGTTTTTT; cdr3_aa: CASSLARGKTGELFF
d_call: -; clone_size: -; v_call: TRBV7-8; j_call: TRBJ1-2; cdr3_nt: TGTGCCAGCAGCTTAAAGGCAGGGGACAACTATGGCTACACCTTC; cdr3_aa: CASSLKAGDNYGYTF